This record looks at one T cell receptor beta chain sequence and its context. Its antigen is not known. This table comes from immunoSEQ multiplex PCR, and its TCRdb copy is limited to in-frame clones, with some not included. This table has 100,000 to 150,000 clones, around 92% appearing once. The germline V gene encodes CDR1 LGHDT and CDR2 YNNKEL (reference sequence). V was trimmed by 8 bases and J by 5 bases, leaving 18 bases between them. CDR3 length: 15 amino acids. The data were obtained in a study of T cell responses to AZD1222 COVID-19 vaccine. Notes on the study in general: Researchers took repertoire samples only after the peak T cell response had come. Within unmutated variant regions lay the reported targets of nearly half of spike-specific TCRs. Clonal diversity was possibly underestimated; the donors were predominantly white British and more often female.

The clonotype comes from an adult who received the AZD1222 COVID-19 vaccine. The V gene is TRBV3-1 (or the pseudogene TRBV3-2), the J gene TRBJ2-2, with a tentative D call TRBD2 (7 bases). Sequenced material: peripheral blood, taken 28 days after the second AZD1222 dose. For the CDR3, the DNA is TGTGCCAGCTCGTCAAGGGGGAGGGGGACCGGGGAGCTGTTTTTT. The encoded protein is CASSSRGRGTGELFF.